The 11 T cell receptor beta chains below all came from one sample that was sequenced in a study of OX40 agonist ivuxolimab in advanced cancers. Sequencing used immunoSEQ multiplex PCR; TCRdb keeps in-frame clones, though not all of them. The sample holds fewer than 85,000 clones, roughly 80% seen once. This material consisted of CD4+ or CD8+ T cells sorted from blood, taken in a trial of the OX40 agonist ivuxolimab. These TCRs come from an adult with an advanced solid tumor such as melanoma, head and neck, liver or kidney cancer.

The chain has TRBV6-1 and TRBJ1-1; maybe TRBD1 (5 bases). The CDR3 contains 13 residues. V was clipped by 4 bases and J by 11 bases, with 17 bases between them. The germline V gene has CDR1 MNHNS and CDR2 SASEGT. The CDR3 sequence: CASSARQYANAFF. Here the CDR3 DNA reads TGTGCCAGCAGTGCCCGACAGTATGCAAACGCTTTCTTT.

The chain links TRBV5-5 to TRBJ1-2; 7 nucleotides agree with TRBD1. Germline CDR1 reads SGHKS; CDR2 reads YYEKEE (reference sequence). With V trimmed by 0 bases and J by 8 bases, 13 bases remained unmatched. CDR3 length: 16 amino acids. The DNA for the CDR3 is TGTGCCAGCAGCTTGGACGTTTATTGGGGAGGGGGCGGCTACACCTTC. It translates to CASSLDVYWGGGGYTF. The whole variable domain, remainder taken from reference TRBV5-5 and TRBJ1-2, is DAGVTQSPTHLIKTRGQQVTLRCSPISGHKSVSWYQQVLGQGPQFIFQYYEKEERGRGNFPDRFSARQFPNYSSELNVNALLLGDSALYLCASSLDVYWGGGGYTFGSGTRLTVV.

The chain has TRBV5-1 and TRBJ2-3, with D possibly being TRBD1 or TRBD2 (5 bases each). Germline loops: CDR1 SGHRS, CDR2 YFSETQ. The CDR3 covers 14 residues. The V end lost 4 bases, the J end lost 6 bases, and 15 bases lay between the germline ends. The CDR3 region has the DNA TGCGCCAGCAGCGGGGGTCAGGAGGAGGATACGCAGTATTTT. Translated: CASSGGQEEDTQYF.

This chain uses TRBV10-3 with TRBJ1-2; D not certain. V was trimmed by 0 bases and J by 7 bases, leaving 15 bases between them. This CDR3 is built from 15 residues. Germline CDR1 and CDR2: ENHRY and SYGVKD. The CDR3 loop is CAISESLGGFAGYTF. The CDR3 DNA reads as TGTGCCATCAGTGAGTCTTTAGGAGGGTTCGCTGGCTACACCTTC.

This chain connects TRBV11-3 to TRBJ2-5; D remains ambiguous. The CDR3 runs to 13 residues. Germline-derived CDR1 and CDR2 are SGHNT and YENEEA. V was trimmed by 3 bases and J by 5 bases, leaving 10 bases between them. The chain's CDR3 is CASSFGPRETQYF. In DNA, the CDR3 is TGTGCCAGCAGCTTTGGGCCGAGGGAGACCCAGTACTTC.

The chain has TRBV7-9 and TRBJ2-3, with 11 bases identical to TRBD2. From germline, CDR1 is SEHNR and CDR2 FQNEAQ (reference sequence). Germline trimming cut 3 bases from V and 2 bases from J; bases unmatched to any gene: 1. CDR3 length: 15 amino acids. The chain's CDR3 is CASSLTSGTTDTQYF. CDR3 in DNA: TGTGCCAGCAGCTTGACTAGCGGGACCACAGATACGCAGTATTTT.

V usage is TRBV27 and J usage is TRBJ2-1; D call uncertain. Trimming took 8 bases from V and 7 from J, leaving 24 bases between them. CDR1 and CDR2 from the germline V gene are MNHEY and SMNVEV (reference sequence). The CDR3 contains 16 residues. The CDR3 loop reads CASGGVRANAWNEQFF. CDR3 DNA: TGTGCCAGCGGTGGGGTTCGGGCGAATGCTTGGAATGAGCAGTTCTTC.

V is TRBV7-2 and J is TRBJ1-1, with D possibly being TRBD1 (5 bases). The CDR3 has 12 amino acids. CDR1 is SGHTA and CDR2 is FQGNSA in the germline V gene. V was shortened by 3 bases and J by 12 bases, with 14 bases between the two germline ends. The CDR3 DNA reads TGTGCCAGCAGCTTTTCCGAGGGGCGGACTTTCTTT. Amino acids: CASSFSEGRTFF.

The chain combines TRBV9 with TRBJ2-3; TRBD2 matches 15 bases. This CDR3 region has 17 residues. The V and J ends lost 4 bases and 2 bases, in that order; junction bases with no gene match: 5. Germline V CDR1 and CDR2: SGDLS, YYNGEE. The CDR3 sequence is CASSQGTSGRITDTQYF. In DNA form, the CDR3 reads TGTGCCAGCAGCCAGGGGACTAGCGGGAGGATCACAGATACGCAGTATTTT.

A few counts support this clone. This chain uses TRBV28 with TRBJ2-7, with TRBD1 identical over 7 bases. The CDR3 extends over 13 amino acids. Trimming at V came to 2 bases and at J to 2 bases, leaving 0 bases not matched to a gene. Germline lookup yields CDR1 MDHEN and CDR2 SYDVKM. The CDR3 protein is CASSLQGAYEQYF. The CDR3 bases are TGTGCCAGCAGTTTACAGGGGGCCTACGAGCAGTACTTC.

This clone appeared once. V and J are TRBV5-1 and TRBJ2-3; the D gene is possibly TRBD1 (5 bases). CDR3 length equals 16 residues. V shed 0 bases and J shed 0 bases, with 11 bases lying between them. In germline, CDR1 is SGHRS, CDR2 YFSETQ. This CDR3 reads CASSLAISGSTDTQYF. CDR3 bases: TGCGCCAGCAGCTTGGCTATATCAGGGAGCACAGATACGCAGTATTTT.